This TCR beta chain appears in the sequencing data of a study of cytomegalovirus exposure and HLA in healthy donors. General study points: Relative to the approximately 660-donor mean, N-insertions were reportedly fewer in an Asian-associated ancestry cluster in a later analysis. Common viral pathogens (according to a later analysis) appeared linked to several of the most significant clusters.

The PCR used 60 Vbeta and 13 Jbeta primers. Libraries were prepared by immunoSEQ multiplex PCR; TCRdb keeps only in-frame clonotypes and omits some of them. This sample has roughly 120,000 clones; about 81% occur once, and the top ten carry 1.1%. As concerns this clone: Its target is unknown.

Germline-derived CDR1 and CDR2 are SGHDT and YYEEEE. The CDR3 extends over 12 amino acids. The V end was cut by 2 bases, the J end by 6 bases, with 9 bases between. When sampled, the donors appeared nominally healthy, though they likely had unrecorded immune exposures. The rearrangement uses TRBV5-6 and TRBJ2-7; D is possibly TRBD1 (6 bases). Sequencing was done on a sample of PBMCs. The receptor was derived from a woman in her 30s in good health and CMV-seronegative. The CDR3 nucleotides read TGTGCCAGCAGCTTACAGGGTCGCGAGCAGTACTTC. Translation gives CASSLQGREQYF.